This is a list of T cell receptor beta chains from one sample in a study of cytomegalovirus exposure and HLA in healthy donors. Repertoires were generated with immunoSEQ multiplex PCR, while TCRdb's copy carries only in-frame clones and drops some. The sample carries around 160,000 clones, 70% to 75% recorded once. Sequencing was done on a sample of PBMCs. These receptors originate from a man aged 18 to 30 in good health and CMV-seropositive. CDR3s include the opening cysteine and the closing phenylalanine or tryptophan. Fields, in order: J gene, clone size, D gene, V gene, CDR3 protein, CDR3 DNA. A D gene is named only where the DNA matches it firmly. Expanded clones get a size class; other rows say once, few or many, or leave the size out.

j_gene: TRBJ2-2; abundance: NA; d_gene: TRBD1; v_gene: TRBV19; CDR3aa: CASSSRGRGTGELFF; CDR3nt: TGTGCCAGTAGTTCCAGGGGGCGCGGCACCGGGGAGCTGTTTTTT
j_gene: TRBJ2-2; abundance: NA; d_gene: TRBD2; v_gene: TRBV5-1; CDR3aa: CASSLMTSGGGRDTGELFF; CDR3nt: TGCGCCAGCAGCTTGATGACTAGCGGGGGGGGTCGGGACACCGGGGAGCTGTTTTTT
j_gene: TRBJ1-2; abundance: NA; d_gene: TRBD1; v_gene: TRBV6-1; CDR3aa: CASTGAGGSLGYTF; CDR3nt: TGTGCCAGCACGGGAGCAGGGGGAAGTTTGGGCTACACCTTC
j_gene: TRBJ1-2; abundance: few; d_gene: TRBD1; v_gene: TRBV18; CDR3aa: CASSPYRGRGYTF; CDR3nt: TGTGCCAGCTCACCCTACAGGGGGAGAGGCTACACCTTC
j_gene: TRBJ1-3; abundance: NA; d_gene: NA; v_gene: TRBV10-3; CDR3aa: CAISELGRAGNTIYF; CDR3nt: TGTGCCATCAGTGAGCTGGGCAGGGCTGGAAACACCATATATTTT
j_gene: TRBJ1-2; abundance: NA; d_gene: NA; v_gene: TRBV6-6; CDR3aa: CASSYSASIDYGYTF; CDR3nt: TGTGCCAGCAGTTACTCTGCCAGTATTGACTATGGCTACACCTTC
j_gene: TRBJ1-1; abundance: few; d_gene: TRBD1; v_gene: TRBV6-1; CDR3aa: CASSPRQGRNTEAFF; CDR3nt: TGTGCCAGCAGCCCCCGACAGGGCAGGAACACTGAAGCTTTCTTT
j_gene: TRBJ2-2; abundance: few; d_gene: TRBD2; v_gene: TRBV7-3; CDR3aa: CASSRGLAGNTGELFF; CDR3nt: TGTGCCAGCAGCCGTGGACTAGCGGGGAACACCGGGGAGCTGTTTTTT
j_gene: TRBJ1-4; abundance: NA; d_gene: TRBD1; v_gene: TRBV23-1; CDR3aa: CASSHYRDRGTGEKLFF; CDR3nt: TGCGCCAGCAGTCACTACCGGGACAGGGGGACCGGCGAAAAACTGTTTTTT
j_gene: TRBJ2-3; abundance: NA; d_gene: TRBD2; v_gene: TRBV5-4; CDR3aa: CASSTNGGGPTDTQYF; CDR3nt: TGTGCCAGCAGCACTAACGGGGGAGGGCCCACAGATACGCAGTATTTT
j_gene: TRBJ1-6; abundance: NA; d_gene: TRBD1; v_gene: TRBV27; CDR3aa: CASSPPPRTGNSPLHF; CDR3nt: TGTGCCAGCAGTCCACCACCCCGGACAGGCAATTCACCCCTCCACTTT
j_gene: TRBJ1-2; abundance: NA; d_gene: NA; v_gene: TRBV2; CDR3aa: CASSAQGGGGYTF; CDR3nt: TGTGCCAGCAGCGCACAGGGTGGCGGTGGCTACACCTTC
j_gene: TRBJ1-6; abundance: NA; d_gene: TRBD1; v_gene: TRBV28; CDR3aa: CASRGTGGSPLHF; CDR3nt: TGTGCCAGCAGAGGGACAGGGGGTTCACCCCTCCACTTT